The clone carrying this TCR beta chain was observed once. The sample comes from a study of blood T cell repertoires in COVID-19. The data were produced by immunoSEQ multiplex PCR, yet TCRdb's version contains in-frame clones alone and is incomplete. The sample lists more than 350,000 clones, around 87% occurring once. Germline V gene data show CDR1 as SEHNR and CDR2 as FQNEAQ (reference sequence). The ends were cut back, 4 bases at V and 6 bases at J, with 9 bases in the middle. The CDR3 consists of 13 residues. The chain links TRBV7-9 to TRBJ1-4; the D is unclear. This TCR was recovered from a woman aged 45-65 years who had recovered from COVID-19. Sequencing input: PBMCs or T cells enriched from blood (not recorded which). The chain's CDR3 is CASSSPGDEKLFF. In DNA, the CDR3 is TGTGCCAGCAGCTCACCGGGAGATGAAAAACTGTTTTTT.